These T cell receptor beta chains were read from a single sample in a study of PD-L1 blockade in urothelial cancer. Sequencing used immunoSEQ multiplex PCR; TCRdb keeps in-frame clones, though not all of them. The repertoire holds 29,000 or so clones, about four fifths seen once, with about 3% in the top ten. The specimen was PBMCs, collected around atezolizumab (anti-PD-L1) treatment. These receptors all stem from a man aged 70-80 years with urothelial cancer. Both conserved end residues are part of each CDR3. A D gene is named only where the DNA matches it firmly. Expanded clones are given a class, and other clones once, few, many or no size at all.

j_call	clone_size	cdr3_length	d_call	v_call	cdr3_nt	cdr3_aa
TRBJ2-7	few	20	TRBD2	TRBV4-1	TGCGCCAGCAGCCAGCGATACATTAAAACCGGGACTACCGTTTCCTACGAGCAGTACTTC	CASSQRYIKTGTTVSYEQYF
TRBJ1-5	NA	14	NA	TRBV7-2	TGTGCCAGCAGCTTATGGGCAGTCAATCAGCCCCAGCATTTT	CASSLWAVNQPQHF
TRBJ1-5	NA	14	TRBD1	TRBV19	TGTGCCAGTAGTAGGAGACAGGGTGATCAGCCCCAGCATTTT	CASSRRQGDQPQHF
TRBJ2-2	NA	19	TRBD2	TRBV7-2	TGTGCCAGCATAGGGACTAGCGAGGGATTACGTCTGAACACCGGGGAGCTGTTTTTT	CASIGTSEGLRLNTGELFF
TRBJ1-1	NA	14	TRBD1	TRBV28	TGTGCCAGCAGTTTTCCCGGGACAGGGAATGAAGCTTTCTTT	CASSFPGTGNEAFF
TRBJ2-1	NA	17	TRBD2	TRBV7-9	TGTGCCAGCAGCTTAGATTGGCGGGGGAGCTCCTACAATGAGCAGTTCTTC	CASSLDWRGSSYNEQFF
TRBJ2-3	NA	11	NA	TRBV2	TGTGCCAGCGTCGTGACAGATACGCAGTATTTT	CASVVTDTQYF
TRBJ2-2	NA	16	TRBD1	TRBV6-6	TGTGCCAGCAGCCAAAAGGGGGCCACGAACACCGGGGAGCTGTTTTTT	CASSQKGATNTGELFF
TRBJ1-4	NA	15	NA	TRBV7-9	TGTGCCAGCAGCTTAGGCATGGAGACTAATGAAAAACTGTTTTTT	CASSLGMETNEKLFF
TRBJ2-5	NA	13	NA	TRBV18	TGTGCCAGCTCACCAGGGTGGAGAGAGACCCAGTACTTC	CASSPGWRETQYF
TRBJ1-1	NA	12	TRBD1	TRBV29-1	TGCAGTGGGGGACAGGGGGACACTGAAGCTTTCTTT	CSGGQGDTEAFF
TRBJ2-7	NA	13	TRBD1	TRBV5-4	TGTGCCAGCAGCTTGGCTGGGACAGACGAGCAGTACTTC	CASSLAGTDEQYF
TRBJ2-1	NA	13	TRBD1	TRBV19	TGTGCCAGTAGTTTCCAACAGGGGAATGAGCAGTTCTTC	CASSFQQGNEQFF
TRBJ2-2	NA	17	TRBD2	TRBV5-4	TGTGCCAGCAGCTTGGAGGTGACTAGCGGGGCCACCGGGGAGCTGTTTTTT	CASSLEVTSGATGELFF
TRBJ1-5	NA	12	NA	TRBV7-2	TGTGCCAGCAGCGACTTCAATCAGCCCCAGCATTTT	CASSDFNQPQHF
TRBJ1-1	NA	13	NA	TRBV6-5	TGTGCCAGCAGAACCGGGGGATCCACTGAAGCTTTCTTT	CASRTGGSTEAFF